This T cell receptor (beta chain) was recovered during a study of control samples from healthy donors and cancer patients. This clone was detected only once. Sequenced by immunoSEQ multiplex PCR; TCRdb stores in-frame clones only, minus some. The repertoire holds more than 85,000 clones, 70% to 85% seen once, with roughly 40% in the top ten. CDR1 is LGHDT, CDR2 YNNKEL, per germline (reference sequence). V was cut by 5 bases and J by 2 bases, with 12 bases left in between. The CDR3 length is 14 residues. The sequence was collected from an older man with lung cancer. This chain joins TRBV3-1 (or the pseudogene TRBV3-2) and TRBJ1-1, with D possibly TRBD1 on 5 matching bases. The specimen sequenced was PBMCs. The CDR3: CASSNRQRNTEAFF. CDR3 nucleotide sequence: TGTGCCAGCAGCAATAGACAGCGCAACACTGAAGCTTTCTTT.